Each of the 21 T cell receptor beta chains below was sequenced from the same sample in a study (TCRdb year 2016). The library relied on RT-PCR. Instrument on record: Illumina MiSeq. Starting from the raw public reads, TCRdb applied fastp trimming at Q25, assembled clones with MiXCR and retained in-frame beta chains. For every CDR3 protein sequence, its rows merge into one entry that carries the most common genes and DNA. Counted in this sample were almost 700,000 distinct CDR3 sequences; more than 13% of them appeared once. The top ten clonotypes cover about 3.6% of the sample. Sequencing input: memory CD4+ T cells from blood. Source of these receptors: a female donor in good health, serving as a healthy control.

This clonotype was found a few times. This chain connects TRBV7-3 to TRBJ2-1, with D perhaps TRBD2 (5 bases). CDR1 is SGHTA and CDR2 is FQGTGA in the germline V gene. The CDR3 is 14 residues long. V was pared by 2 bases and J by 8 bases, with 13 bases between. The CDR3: CASSLGLPEDEQFF. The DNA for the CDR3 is TGTGCCAGCAGCTTAGGACTCCCCGAGGATGAGCAGTTCTTC.

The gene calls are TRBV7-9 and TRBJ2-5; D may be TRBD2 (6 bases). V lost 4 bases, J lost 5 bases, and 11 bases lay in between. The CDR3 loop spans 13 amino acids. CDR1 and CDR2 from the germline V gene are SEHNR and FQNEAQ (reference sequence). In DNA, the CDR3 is TGTGCCAGCAGCTCGGACTATTCTGAGACCCAGTACTTC. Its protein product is CASSSDYSETQYF.

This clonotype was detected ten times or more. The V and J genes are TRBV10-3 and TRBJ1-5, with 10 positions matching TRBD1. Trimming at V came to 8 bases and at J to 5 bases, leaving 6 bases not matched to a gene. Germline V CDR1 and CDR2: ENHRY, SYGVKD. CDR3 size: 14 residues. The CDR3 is CAIRGTGEHQPQHF. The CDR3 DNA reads TGTGCCATCCGAGGGACAGGGGAGCATCAGCCCCAGCATTTT.

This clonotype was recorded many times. The CDR3 DNA sequence: TGCAGTGCTAGATTGCCAGGGGGACCCTACAATGAGCAGTTCTTC. It yields the protein CSARLPGGPYNEQFF. The chain combines TRBV20-1 with TRBJ2-1; 7 bases match TRBD1. The CDR3 covers 15 residues. Germline CDR1 DFQATT, CDR2 SNEGSKA (reference sequence). The ends lost 2 bases at V and 2 bases at J; junction bases unmatched: 6.

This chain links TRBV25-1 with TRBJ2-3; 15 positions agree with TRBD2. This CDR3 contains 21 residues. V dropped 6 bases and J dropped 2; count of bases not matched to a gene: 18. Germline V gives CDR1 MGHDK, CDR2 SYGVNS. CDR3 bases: TGTGCCAGCAGACCCCCTCAGGGGTGGACTAGCGGGAGGGTCCTCACAGATACGCAGTATTTT. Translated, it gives CASRPPQGWTSGRVLTDTQYF.

As DNA, the CDR3 is TGTGCCAGCGGCGGGACAGGGAAATACCAGCCCCAGCATTTT. Residues: CASGGTGKYQPQHF. The rearrangement joins TRBV6-5 to TRBJ1-5, with 9 positions matching TRBD1. From germline, CDR1 is MNHEY and CDR2 SVGAGI. Trimming took 8 bases from V and 7 from J; bases not matched to a gene: 9. The CDR3 is made up of 14 amino acids.

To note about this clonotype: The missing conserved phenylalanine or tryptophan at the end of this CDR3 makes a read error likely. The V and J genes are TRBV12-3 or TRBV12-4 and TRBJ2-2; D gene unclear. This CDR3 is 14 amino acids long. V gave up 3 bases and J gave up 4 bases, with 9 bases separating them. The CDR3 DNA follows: TGTGCCAGCAGTTTTCACGGTCCCACCGGGGAGCTGTTTCTT. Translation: CASSFHGPTGELFL.

CDR3 residues: CASSPKGASGASTDTQYF. The CDR3 nucleotides read TGTGCCAGCAGCCCCAAGGGGGCTAGCGGGGCCAGCACAGATACGCAGTATTTT. The chain couples TRBV11-2 to TRBJ2-3; TRBD2 matches 9 bases. The length of the CDR3 is 18 residues. In germline, CDR1 is SGHAT, CDR2 FQNNGV. The ends lost 5 bases at V and 0 bases at J; junction bases unmatched: 12.

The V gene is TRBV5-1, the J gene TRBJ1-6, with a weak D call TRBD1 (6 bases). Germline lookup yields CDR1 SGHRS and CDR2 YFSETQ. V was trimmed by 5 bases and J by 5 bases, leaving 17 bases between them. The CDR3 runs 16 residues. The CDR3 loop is CASREPSTGDNSPLHF. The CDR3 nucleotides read TGCGCCAGCAGGGAGCCTTCGACAGGAGATAATTCACCCCTCCACTTT.

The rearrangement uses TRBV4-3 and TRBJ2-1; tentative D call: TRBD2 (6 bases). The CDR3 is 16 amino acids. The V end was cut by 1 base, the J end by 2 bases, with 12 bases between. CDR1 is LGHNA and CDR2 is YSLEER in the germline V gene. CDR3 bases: TGCGCCAGCAGCCAAGGAGGCGGGATCACCTACAATGAGCAGTTCTTC. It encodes CASSQGGGITYNEQFF.

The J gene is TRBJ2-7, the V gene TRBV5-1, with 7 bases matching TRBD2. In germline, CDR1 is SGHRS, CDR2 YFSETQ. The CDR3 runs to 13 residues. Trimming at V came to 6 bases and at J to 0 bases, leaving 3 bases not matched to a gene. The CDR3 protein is CASMASGSYEQYF. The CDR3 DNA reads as TGCGCCAGCATGGCTAGCGGCTCCTACGAGCAGTACTTC.

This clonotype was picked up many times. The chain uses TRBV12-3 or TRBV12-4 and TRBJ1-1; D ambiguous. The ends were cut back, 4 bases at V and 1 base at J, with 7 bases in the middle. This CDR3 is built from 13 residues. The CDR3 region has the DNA TGTGCCAGCAGTTATTACGAGAACACTGAAGCTTTCTTT. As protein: CASSYYENTEAFF.

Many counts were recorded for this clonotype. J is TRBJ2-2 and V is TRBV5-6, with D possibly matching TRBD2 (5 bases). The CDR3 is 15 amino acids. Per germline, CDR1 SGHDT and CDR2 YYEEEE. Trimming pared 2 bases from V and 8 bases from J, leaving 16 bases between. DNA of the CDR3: TGTGCCAGCAGCTTACTCGGGGTTCCTGGAGGGGAGCTGTTTTTT. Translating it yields CASSLLGVPGGELFF.

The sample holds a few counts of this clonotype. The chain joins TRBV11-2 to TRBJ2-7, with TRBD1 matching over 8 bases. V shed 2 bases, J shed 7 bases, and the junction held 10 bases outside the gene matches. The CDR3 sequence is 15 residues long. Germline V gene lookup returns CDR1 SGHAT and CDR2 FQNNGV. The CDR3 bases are TGTGCCAGCAGCTTATTGGACAGGGACACGGGGGAGCAGTACTTC. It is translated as CASSLLDRDTGEQYF. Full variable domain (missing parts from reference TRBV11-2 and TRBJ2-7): EAGVAQSPRYKIIEKRQSVAFWCNPISGHATLYWYQQILGQGPKLLIQFQNNGVVDDSQLPKDRFSAERLKGVDSTLKIQPAKLEDSAVYLCASSLLDRDTGEQYFGPGTRLTVT.

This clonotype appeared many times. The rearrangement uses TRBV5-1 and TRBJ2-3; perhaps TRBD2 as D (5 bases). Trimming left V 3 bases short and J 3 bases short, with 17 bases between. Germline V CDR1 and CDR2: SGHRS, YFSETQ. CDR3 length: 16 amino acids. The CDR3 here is CASSSAADGDTDTQYF. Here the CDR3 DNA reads TGCGCCAGCAGCTCTGCAGCGGACGGAGATACAGATACGCAGTATTTT.

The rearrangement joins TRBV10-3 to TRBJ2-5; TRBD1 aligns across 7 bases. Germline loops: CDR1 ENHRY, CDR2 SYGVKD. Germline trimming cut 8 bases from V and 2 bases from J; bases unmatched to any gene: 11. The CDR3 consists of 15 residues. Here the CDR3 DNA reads TGTGCCATCTCCCCCCGGGACAGCGTTCAAGAGACCCAGTACTTC. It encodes CAISPRDSVQETQYF.

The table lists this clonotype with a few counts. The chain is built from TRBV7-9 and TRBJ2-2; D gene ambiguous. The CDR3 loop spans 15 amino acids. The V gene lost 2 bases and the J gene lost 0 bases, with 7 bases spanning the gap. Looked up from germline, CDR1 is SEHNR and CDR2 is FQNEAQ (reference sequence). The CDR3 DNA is TGTGCCAGCAGCTTACTAATCACGAACACCGGGGAGCTGTTTTTT. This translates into CASSLLITNTGELFF.

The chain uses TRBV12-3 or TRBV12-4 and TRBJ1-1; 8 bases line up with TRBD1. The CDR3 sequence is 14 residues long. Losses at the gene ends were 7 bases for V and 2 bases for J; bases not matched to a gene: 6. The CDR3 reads CASIRTGPNTEAFF. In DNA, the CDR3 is TGTGCCAGCATAAGGACAGGGCCTAACACTGAAGCTTTCTTT.

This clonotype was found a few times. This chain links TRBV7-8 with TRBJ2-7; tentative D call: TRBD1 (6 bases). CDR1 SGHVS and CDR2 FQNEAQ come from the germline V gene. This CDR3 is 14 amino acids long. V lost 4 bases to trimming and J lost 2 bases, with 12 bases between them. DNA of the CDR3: TGTGCCAGCAGCTCCCAGGGGATTCCCTACGAGCAGTACTTC. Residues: CASSSQGIPYEQYF.

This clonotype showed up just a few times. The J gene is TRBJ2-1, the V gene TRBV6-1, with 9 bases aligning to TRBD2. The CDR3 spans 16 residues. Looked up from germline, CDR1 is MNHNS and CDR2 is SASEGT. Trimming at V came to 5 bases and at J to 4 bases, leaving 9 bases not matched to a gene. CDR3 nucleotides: TGTGCCAGCAGTATGGGTCTAGCGGGAACGTACAATGAGCAGTTCTTC. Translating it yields CASSMGLAGTYNEQFF.

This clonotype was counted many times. The CDR3 spells CASSPQVGTGELFF. CDR3 coding DNA: TGCGCCAGCAGCCCCCAGGTCGGGACCGGGGAGCTGTTTTTT. The rearrangement uses TRBV5-1 and TRBJ2-2; no firm D call. V shed 4 bases and J shed 5 bases, with 12 bases lying between them. The CDR3 runs to 14 residues. CDR1 SGHRS and CDR2 YFSETQ come from the germline V gene.